Below are 30 T cell receptor beta chains sequenced from a single sample in a study of CD8 T cells in Susac syndrome. Random-hexamer reverse transcription was applied to about 0.45 to 1 ug RNA. TCRdb reanalysed the immunoSEQ multiplex PCR reads using MiXCR and keeps one entry per CDR3 protein. In the table there are 150,000 to 190,000 distinct CDR3 sequences, 95% of which are singletons. Specimen: CD8+ T cells from PBMCs. These receptors originate from a human donor with multiple sclerosis.

V usage is TRBV7-8 and J usage is TRBJ1-2; a weak D match, TRBD1 (5 bases). The V end lost 5 bases, the J end lost 6 bases, and 19 bases lay between the germline ends. The CDR3 length is 15 residues. Germline V CDR1 and CDR2: SGHVS, FQNEAQ. The CDR3 loop is CASSRDGLNLNGYTF. The CDR3 DNA sequence: TGTGCCAGCAGCCGGGACGGCTTAAACTTAAATGGCTACACCTTC. Looking up the rest from reference TRBV7-8 and TRBJ1-2 gives the full variable domain: GAGVSQSPRYKVAKRGQDVALRCDPISGHVSLFWYQQALGQGPEFLTYFQNEAQLDKSGLPSDRFFAERPEGSVSTLKIQRTQQEDSAVYLCASSRDGLNLNGYTFGSGTRLTVV.

The rearrangement links TRBV7-9 to TRBJ2-3, with TRBD2 matching over 10 bases. This CDR3 has 19 residues. Germline trimming cut 4 bases from V and 8 bases from J; bases unmatched to any gene: 21. CDR1 is SEHNR and CDR2 is FQNEAQ in the germline V gene (reference sequence). The CDR3 sequence: CASSYHRASGGSSSVTQYF. In DNA, the CDR3 is TGTGCCAGCAGCTACCATCGGGCTAGCGGGGGTTCCTCCTCGGTTACGCAGTATTTT.

The V gene is TRBV12-3 or TRBV12-4, the J gene TRBJ2-7, with 11 positions matching TRBD1. V shed 4 bases and J 6 bases; nucleotides not matched to a gene: 5. CDR3 size: 14 residues. DNA of the CDR3: TGTGCCAGCAGTTATGGACAGGGGGCCTTCGAGCAGTACTTC. This translates into CASSYGQGAFEQYF.

The chain carries TRBV3-1 and TRBJ2-3, with 8 bases aligning to TRBD2. With V trimmed by 10 bases and J by 5 bases, 8 bases remained unmatched. The CDR3 totals 13 residues. Per the germline V gene, CDR1 is LGHDT and CDR2 is YNNKEL (reference sequence). This chain's CDR3 is CATYSGEGDTQYF. CDR3 bases: TGTGCCACCTATAGCGGGGAAGGAGATACGCAGTATTTT.

The chain recombines TRBV7-2 with TRBJ1-2; D not certain. The ends were cut back, 2 bases at V and 2 bases at J, with 3 bases in the middle. The CDR3 spans 12 residues. Germline loops: CDR1 SGHTA, CDR2 FQGNSA. The CDR3 DNA reads TGTGCCAGCAGCTTAATGAACTATGGCTACACCTTC. Its translation is CASSLMNYGYTF. Filled out from reference TRBV7-2 and TRBJ1-2, the complete variable domain reads GAGVSQSPSNKVTEKGKDVELRCDPISGHTALYWYRQSLGQGLEFLIYFQGNSAPDKSGLPSDRFSAERTGGSVSTLTIQRTQQEDSAVYLCASSLMNYGYTFGSGTRLTVV.

This sequence joins TRBV3-1 and TRBJ2-1; 8 bases are shared with TRBD2. V dropped 3 bases and J dropped 3; count of bases not matched to a gene: 4. Germline CDR1 LGHDT, CDR2 YNNKEL (reference sequence). CDR3 size: 15 residues. As DNA, the CDR3 is TGTGCCAGCAGCCATCCCACTAGCGGCTACAATGAGCAGTTCTTC. It codes for CASSHPTSGYNEQFF.

A single count supports this clonotype. The chain is built from TRBV29-1 and TRBJ2-5, with unresolved D. CDR1 is SQVTM and CDR2 is ANQGSEA in the germline V gene. Trimming left V 1 base short and J 5 bases short, with 17 bases between. The CDR3 runs 15 residues. CDR3 protein: CSVEAGGSPWETQYF. The CDR3 DNA follows: TGCAGCGTTGAAGCAGGTGGGTCTCCTTGGGAGACCCAGTACTTC.

This rearrangement joins TRBV9 to TRBJ2-1, with D possibly matching TRBD2 (6 bases). The V and J ends lost 1 base and 6 bases respectively, with 17 bases between them. Germline CDR1 SGDLS, CDR2 YYNGEE. The CDR3 consists of 16 residues. CDR3 in DNA: TGTGCCAGCAGCGTACATACGGGGGATTTCGGCAATGAGCAGTTCTTC. As protein: CASSVHTGDFGNEQFF. Filled out from reference TRBV9 and TRBJ2-1, the complete variable domain reads DSGVTQTPKHLITATGQRVTLRCSPRSGDLSVYWYQQSLDQGLQFLIQYYNGEERAKGNILERFSAQQFPDLHSELNLSSLELGDSALYFCASSVHTGDFGNEQFFGPGTRLTVL.

DNA for the CDR3: TGCGCCAGCAGCTTAGGGGCGGCCCCCGATCAGCCCCAGCATTTT. It yields the protein CASSLGAAPDQPQHF. This sequence joins TRBV5-1 and TRBJ1-5, with D possibly being TRBD1 (5 bases). Trimming removed 2 bases at V and 5 bases at J, with 14 bases between. The germline gives CDR1 SGHRS, CDR2 YFSETQ. The CDR3 has 15 amino acids.

This clonotype has just one count. The chain is built from TRBV9 and TRBJ1-5; possible D gene TRBD1, 5 bases. This CDR3 contains 14 residues. Germline V gives CDR1 SGDLS, CDR2 YYNGEE. Trimming pared 0 bases from V and 3 bases from J, leaving 7 bases between. The CDR3 sequence is CASSVGDANQPQHF. The CDR3 bases are TGTGCCAGCAGCGTAGGGGACGCCAATCAGCCCCAGCATTTT.

This clonotype has only one observation. V and J are TRBV19 and TRBJ2-7; D not certain. The CDR3 contains 15 residues. Germline CDR1 and CDR2: LNHDA and SQIVND (reference sequence). The V end lost 3 bases, the J end lost 4 bases, and 16 bases lay between the germline ends. CDR3 region: CASSIEVRPIYEQYF. The CDR3 nucleotides read TGTGCCAGTAGTATTGAAGTCCGGCCGATTTACGAGCAGTACTTC.

The V and J genes are TRBV30 and TRBJ1-2; the match to TRBD1 covers 11 bases. Unmatched junction bases numbered 8, after V lost 5 bases and J lost 0 bases. This CDR3 is 16 amino acids long. Germline values: CDR1 GTSNPN, CDR2 SVGIG (reference sequence). The CDR3 loop reads CAWGPGQGAANYGYTF. The CDR3 nucleotides are TGTGCCTGGGGGCCCGGACAGGGGGCCGCTAACTATGGCTACACCTTC.

The chain carries TRBV7-8 and TRBJ2-5, with 12 bases matching TRBD2. The J segment lost 0 bases and the V segment lost 2 bases, leaving 7 bases of the junction unmatched. This CDR3 spans 18 amino acids. CDR1 and CDR2 (germline): SGHVS, FQNEAQ. CDR3 nucleotide sequence: TGTGCCAGCAGCTTACCACTAGCGGGGGGCCCGTACCAAGAGACCCAGTACTTC. Translating gives CASSLPLAGGPYQETQYF.

This clonotype was counted once. V and J are TRBV27 and TRBJ2-1, with D maybe TRBD2 (6 bases). This CDR3 region has 16 residues. V dropped 2 bases and J dropped 9 bases, with 20 bases sitting between them. Germline V CDR1 and CDR2: MNHEY, SMNVEV (reference sequence). DNA of the CDR3: TGTGCCAGCAGTTTAAGGTGGGGGGAATGGGGGAGTGAGCAGTTCTTC. It specifies CASSLRWGEWGSEQFF.

The V call is TRBV7-9, the J call TRBJ2-1; D not resolved. Trimming removed 2 bases from V and 8 bases from J, with 13 bases in between. The CDR3 contains 14 residues. The germline CDR1 and CDR2 sequences are SEHNR and FQNEAQ (reference sequence). The CDR3 here is CASSLPAAGYEQFF. The CDR3 nucleotides read TGTGCCAGCAGCTTACCGGCCGCCGGATATGAGCAGTTCTTC.

V and J are TRBV29-1 and TRBJ2-1, with TRBD2 identical over 12 bases. V dropped 6 bases and J dropped 4; count of bases not matched to a gene: 4. In germline, CDR1 is SQVTM, CDR2 ANQGSEA. This CDR3 is built from 14 residues. The DNA for the CDR3 is TGCAGCGTCTCTGGACTAGCGGGGTACAATGAGCAGTTCTTC. It specifies CSVSGLAGYNEQFF.

The table lists this clonotype with a count of one. The chain uses TRBV27 and TRBJ1-2; unclear D gene. The CDR3 loop spans 15 amino acids. V was pared by 4 bases and J by 4 bases, with 16 bases between. Germline assignment: CDR1 MNHEY and CDR2 SMNVEV (reference sequence). The CDR3 sequence: CASSSITGRLYGYTF. CDR3 DNA sequence: TGTGCCAGCAGTTCCATAACCGGGAGGCTCTATGGCTACACCTTC.

The V gene is TRBV2, the J gene TRBJ1-1, with 7 bases that match TRBD1. V lost 2 bases to trimming and J lost 6 bases; unmatched junction nucleotides: 6. Germline assignment: CDR1 SNHLY and CDR2 FYNNEI. The CDR3 covers 14 residues. CDR3 protein: CASSEWGDSAEAFF. Here the CDR3 DNA reads TGTGCCAGCAGTGAATGGGGGGACAGCGCTGAAGCTTTCTTT.

V is TRBV5-6 and J is TRBJ2-7; TRBD2 matches 9 bases. V shed 4 bases, J shed 6 bases, and the junction held 17 bases outside the gene matches. Germline loops: CDR1 SGHDT, CDR2 YYEEEE. CDR3 length equals 17 residues. The CDR3 bases are TGTGCCAGCAGCCCCGGGGGAGCGGGGGGTCACCGAGCCGAGCAGTACGTC. Amino acids: CASSPGGAGGHRAEQYV.

This clonotype was picked up a small number of times. The CDR3 DNA reads as TGTGCCAGCAGCGGGAGCAATCAGCCCCAGCATTTT. Translated, it gives CASSGSNQPQHF. The chain uses TRBV12-3 or TRBV12-4 and TRBJ1-5, with D unresolved. Trimming removed 6 bases from V and 1 base from J, with 4 bases in between. The CDR3 has 12 residues.

This rearrangement joins TRBV9 to TRBJ1-2; D is undetermined. CDR3 size: 11 residues. The V gene lost 3 bases and the J gene lost 8 bases, with 8 bases spanning the gap. CDR1 SGDLS and CDR2 YYNGEE come from the germline V gene. This CDR3 reads CASSALRGYTF. CDR3 DNA: TGTGCCAGCAGCGCCCTTAGAGGCTACACCTTC.

The CDR3 spells CASSLAGLDEQYF. CDR3 nucleotide sequence: TGTGCCAGCAGTTTAGCGGGGCTGGACGAGCAGTACTTC. The chain joins TRBV12-3 or TRBV12-4 to TRBJ2-7; perhaps TRBD1 as D (5 bases). The CDR3 length is 13 residues. Trimming removed 0 bases at V and 5 bases at J, with 8 bases between.

The V call is TRBV2, the J call TRBJ2-1; D perhaps matches TRBD1 (6 bases). The DNA end lines up better with TRBJ2-7; the J call may be wrong. Germline V gene data show CDR1 as SNHLY and CDR2 as FYNNEI. This CDR3 spans 12 amino acids. The CDR3 is CASTFGQPAQYF. The DNA for the CDR3 is TGTGCCAGCACCTTCGGACAGCCGGCGCAGTACTTC.

The chain carries TRBV30 and TRBJ1-5; 7 positions agree with TRBD1. The CDR3 is 14 residues long. Germline V gives CDR1 GTSNPN, CDR2 SVGIG (reference sequence). With 0 bases clipped from V and 4 bases from J, the junction kept 3 bases outside the gene matches. This CDR3 reads CAWSVRQGNQPQHF. DNA of the CDR3: TGTGCCTGGAGTGTCCGACAGGGTAATCAGCCCCAGCATTTT. The full variable domain, in which reference TRBV30 and TRBJ1-5 provide the parts outside the CDR3, is SQTIHQWPATLVQPVGSPLSLECTVEGTSNPNLYWYRQAAGRGLQLLFYSVGIGQISSEVPQNLSASRPQDRQFILSSKKLLLSDSGFYLCAWSVRQGNQPQHFGDGTRLSIL.

V usage is TRBV6-1 and J usage is TRBJ1-2; D unclear. CDR1 is MNHNS, CDR2 SASEGT, per germline. Trimming removed 10 bases from V and 2 bases from J, with 14 bases in between. This CDR3 contains 13 residues. In nucleotides, the CDR3 is TGTGCCACCGCAGAGAGCGACAACTATGGCTACACCTTC. As protein: CATAESDNYGYTF.

This clonotype has just one count. The rearrangement uses TRBV5-6 and TRBJ1-5, with D possibly matching TRBD1 (5 bases). The CDR3 sequence is 15 residues long. From germline, CDR1 is SGHDT and CDR2 YYEEEE. Trimming shortened V by 0 bases and J by 1 base, and 8 bases separated the two germline ends. CDR3 nucleotide sequence: TGTGCCAGCAGCTTGGTACGGGACAGCAATCAGCCCCAGCATTTT. Encoded protein: CASSLVRDSNQPQHF.

This chain connects TRBV5-4 to TRBJ2-3, with D possibly TRBD1 on 6 matching bases. The germline V gene has CDR1 SGHNT and CDR2 YYREEE (reference sequence). Trimming took 5 bases from V and 3 from J, leaving 13 bases between them. The CDR3 consists of 14 residues. In DNA form, the CDR3 reads TGTGCCAGCAGTTGGACAGCTAATACAGATACGCAGTATTTT. It specifies CASSWTANTDTQYF.

This clonotype appeared a single time. This CDR3 reads CASSLKGQRIYGYTF. CDR3 nucleotides: TGTGCCAGCAGCCTAAAGGGACAGAGGATCTATGGCTACACCTTC. The chain uses TRBV3-1 and TRBJ1-2; 7 bases align to TRBD1. V was clipped by 4 bases and J by 4 bases; unmatched bases: 9. In germline, CDR1 is LGHDT, CDR2 YNNKEL (reference sequence). The CDR3 loop spans 15 amino acids. Looking up the rest from reference TRBV3-1 and TRBJ1-2 gives the full variable domain: DTAVSQTPKYLVTQMGNDKSIKCEQNLGHDTMYWYKQDSKKFLKIMFSYNNKELIINETVPNRFSPKSPDKAHLNLHINSLELGDSAVYFCASSLKGQRIYGYTFGSGTRLTVV.

The rearrangement joins TRBV5-6 to TRBJ1-5, with D possibly TRBD1 on 6 matching bases. The germline V gene encodes CDR1 SGHDT and CDR2 YYEEEE. The CDR3 extends over 17 amino acids. V lost 4 bases and J lost 2, with 19 bases in between. CDR3 in amino acids: CASSTMTGGRGNQPQHF. CDR3 nucleotides: TGTGCCAGCAGCACAATGACAGGTGGAAGAGGCAATCAGCCCCAGCATTTT.

The rearrangement links TRBV19 to TRBJ1-2; D not certain. The CDR3 sequence is 12 residues long. V shed 5 bases and J shed 2 bases, with 6 bases lying between them. CDR1 is LNHDA, CDR2 SQIVND, per germline (reference sequence). CDR3 sequence (DNA): TGTGCCAGTAGTGCCTCAAACTATGGCTACACCTTC. Protein: CASSASNYGYTF.